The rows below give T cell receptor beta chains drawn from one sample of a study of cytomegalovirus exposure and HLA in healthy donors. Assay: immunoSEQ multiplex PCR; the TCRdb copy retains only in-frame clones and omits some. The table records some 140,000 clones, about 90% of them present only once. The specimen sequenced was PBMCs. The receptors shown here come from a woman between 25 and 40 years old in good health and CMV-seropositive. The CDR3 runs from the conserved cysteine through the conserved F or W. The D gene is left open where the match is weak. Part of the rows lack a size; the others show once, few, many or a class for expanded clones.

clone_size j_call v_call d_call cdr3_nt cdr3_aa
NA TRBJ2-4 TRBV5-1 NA TGCGCCAGCAGGGTGGGCTTAAGGAACATTCAGTACTTC CASRVGLRNIQYF
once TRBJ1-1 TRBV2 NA TGTGCCAGCAGTGAAAGGGACGTGGGGGGCACTGAAGCTTTCTTT CASSERDVGGTEAFF
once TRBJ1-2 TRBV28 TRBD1 TGTGCCAGCAGTCCCCCGGGACAGTCTAATGGCTACACCTTC CASSPPGQSNGYTF
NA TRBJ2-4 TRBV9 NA TGTGCCAGCAGCGTAGGGACAGTCTTAGGGGCCAAAAACATTCAGTACTTC CASSVGTVLGAKNIQYF
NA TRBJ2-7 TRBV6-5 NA TGTGCCAGCAGTTACTCGACTTCAACGTACGAGCAGTACTTC CASSYSTSTYEQYF
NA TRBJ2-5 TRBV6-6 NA TGTGCCAGCAGTTACTCGAGTCCGGGGACCCAGTACTTC CASSYSSPGTQYF
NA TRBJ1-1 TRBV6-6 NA TGTGCCAGCAGCCCAACAGTGAACACTGAAGCTTTCTTT CASSPTVNTEAFF
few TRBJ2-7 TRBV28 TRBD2 TGTGCCAGCAGCCCGGGGGGCTACGAGCAGTACTTC CASSPGGYEQYF
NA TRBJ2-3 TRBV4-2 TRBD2 TGTGCCAGCAGCCAACGGGGGGCAGATACGCAGTATTTT CASSQRGADTQYF
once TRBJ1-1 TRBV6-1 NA TGTGCCAGCAGCGGAAAAGGAGGGAACACTGAAGCTTTCTTT CASSGKGGNTEAFF
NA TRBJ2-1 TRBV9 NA TGTGCCAGCAGCGTAGTAGGGGTGAATGAGCAGTTCTTC CASSVVGVNEQFF